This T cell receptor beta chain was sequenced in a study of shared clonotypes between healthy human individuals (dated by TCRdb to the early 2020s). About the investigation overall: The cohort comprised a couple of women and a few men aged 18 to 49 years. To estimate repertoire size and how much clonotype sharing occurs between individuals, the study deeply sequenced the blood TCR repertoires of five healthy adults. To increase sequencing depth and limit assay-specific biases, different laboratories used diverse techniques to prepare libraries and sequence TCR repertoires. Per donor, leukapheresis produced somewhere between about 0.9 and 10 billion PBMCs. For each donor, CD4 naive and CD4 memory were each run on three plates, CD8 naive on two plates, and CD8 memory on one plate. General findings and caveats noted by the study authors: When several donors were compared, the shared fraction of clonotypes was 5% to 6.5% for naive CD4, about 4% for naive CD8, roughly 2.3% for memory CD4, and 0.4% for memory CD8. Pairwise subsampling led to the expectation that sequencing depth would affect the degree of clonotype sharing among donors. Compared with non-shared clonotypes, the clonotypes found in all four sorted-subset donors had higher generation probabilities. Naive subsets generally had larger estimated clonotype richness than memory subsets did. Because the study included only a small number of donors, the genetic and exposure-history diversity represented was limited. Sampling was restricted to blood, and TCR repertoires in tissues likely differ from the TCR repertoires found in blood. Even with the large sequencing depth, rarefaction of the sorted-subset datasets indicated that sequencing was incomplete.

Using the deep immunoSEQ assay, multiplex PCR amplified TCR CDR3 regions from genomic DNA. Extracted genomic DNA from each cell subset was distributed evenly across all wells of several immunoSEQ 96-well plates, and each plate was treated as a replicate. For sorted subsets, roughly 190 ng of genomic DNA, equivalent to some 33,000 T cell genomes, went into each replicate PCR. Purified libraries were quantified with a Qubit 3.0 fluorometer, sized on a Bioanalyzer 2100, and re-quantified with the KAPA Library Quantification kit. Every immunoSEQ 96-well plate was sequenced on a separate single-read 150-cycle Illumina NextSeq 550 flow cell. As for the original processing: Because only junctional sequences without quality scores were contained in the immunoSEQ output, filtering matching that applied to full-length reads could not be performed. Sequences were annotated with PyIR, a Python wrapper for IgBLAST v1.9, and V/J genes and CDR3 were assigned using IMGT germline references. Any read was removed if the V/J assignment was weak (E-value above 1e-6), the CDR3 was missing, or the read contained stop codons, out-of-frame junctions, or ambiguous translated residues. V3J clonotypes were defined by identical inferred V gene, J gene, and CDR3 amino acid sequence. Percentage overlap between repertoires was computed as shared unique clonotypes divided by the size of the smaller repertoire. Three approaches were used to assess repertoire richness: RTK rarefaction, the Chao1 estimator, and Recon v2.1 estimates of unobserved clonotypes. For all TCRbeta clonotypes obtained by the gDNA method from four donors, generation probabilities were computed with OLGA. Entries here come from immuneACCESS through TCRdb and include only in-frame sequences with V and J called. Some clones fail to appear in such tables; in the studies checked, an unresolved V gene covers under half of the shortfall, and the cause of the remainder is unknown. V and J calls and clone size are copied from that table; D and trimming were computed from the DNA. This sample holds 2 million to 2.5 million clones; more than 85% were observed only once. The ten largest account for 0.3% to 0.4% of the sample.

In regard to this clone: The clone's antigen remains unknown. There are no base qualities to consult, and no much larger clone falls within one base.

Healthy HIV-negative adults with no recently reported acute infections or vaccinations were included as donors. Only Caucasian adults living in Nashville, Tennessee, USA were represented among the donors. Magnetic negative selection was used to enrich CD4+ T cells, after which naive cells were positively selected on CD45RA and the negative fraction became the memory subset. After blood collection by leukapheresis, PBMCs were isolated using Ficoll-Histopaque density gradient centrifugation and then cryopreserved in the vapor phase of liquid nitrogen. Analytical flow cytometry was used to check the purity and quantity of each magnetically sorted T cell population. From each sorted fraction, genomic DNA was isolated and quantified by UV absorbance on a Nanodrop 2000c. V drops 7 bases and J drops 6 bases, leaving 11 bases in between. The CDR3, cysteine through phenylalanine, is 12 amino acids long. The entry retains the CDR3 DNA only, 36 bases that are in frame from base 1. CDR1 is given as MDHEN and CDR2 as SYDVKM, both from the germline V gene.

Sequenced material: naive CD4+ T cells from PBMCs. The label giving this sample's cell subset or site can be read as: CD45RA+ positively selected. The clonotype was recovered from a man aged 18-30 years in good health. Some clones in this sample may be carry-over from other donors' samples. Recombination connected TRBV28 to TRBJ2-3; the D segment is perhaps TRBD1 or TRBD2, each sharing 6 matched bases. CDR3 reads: CASTRGPDTQYF. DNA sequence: TGTGCCAGCACCCGGGGGCCTGATACGCAGTATTTT.